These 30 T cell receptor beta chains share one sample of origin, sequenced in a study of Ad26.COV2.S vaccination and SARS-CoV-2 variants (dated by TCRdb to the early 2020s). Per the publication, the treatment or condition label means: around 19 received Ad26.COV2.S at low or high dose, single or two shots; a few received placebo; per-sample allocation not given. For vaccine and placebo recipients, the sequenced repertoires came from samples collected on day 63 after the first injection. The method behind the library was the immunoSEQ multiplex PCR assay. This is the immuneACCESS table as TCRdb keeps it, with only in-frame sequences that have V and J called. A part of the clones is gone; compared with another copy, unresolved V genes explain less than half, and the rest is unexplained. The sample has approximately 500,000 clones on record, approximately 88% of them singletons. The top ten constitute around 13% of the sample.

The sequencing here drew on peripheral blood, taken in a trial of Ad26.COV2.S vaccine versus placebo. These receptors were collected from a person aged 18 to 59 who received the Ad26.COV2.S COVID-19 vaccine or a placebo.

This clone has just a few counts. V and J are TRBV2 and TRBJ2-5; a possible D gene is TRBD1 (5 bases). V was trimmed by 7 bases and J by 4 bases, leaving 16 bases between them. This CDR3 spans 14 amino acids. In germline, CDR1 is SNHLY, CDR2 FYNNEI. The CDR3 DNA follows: TGTGCCAGCAATAGCAGGGTAACGGGAGAGACCCAGTACTTC. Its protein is CASNSRVTGETQYF.

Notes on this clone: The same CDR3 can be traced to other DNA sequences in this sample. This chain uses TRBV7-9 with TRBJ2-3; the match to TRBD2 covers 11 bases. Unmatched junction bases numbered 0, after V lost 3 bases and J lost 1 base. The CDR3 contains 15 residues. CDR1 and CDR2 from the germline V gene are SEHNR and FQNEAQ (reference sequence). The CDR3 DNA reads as TGTGCCAGCAGCTTGGGACTAGCGGGCACAGATACGCAGTATTTT. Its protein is CASSLGLAGTDTQYF.

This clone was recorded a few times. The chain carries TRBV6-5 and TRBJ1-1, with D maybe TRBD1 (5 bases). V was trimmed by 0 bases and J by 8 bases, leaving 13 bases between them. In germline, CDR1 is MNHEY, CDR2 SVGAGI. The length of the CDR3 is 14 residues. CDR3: CASSYSPGLEEAFF. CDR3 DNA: TGTGCCAGCAGTTACTCCCCAGGGTTGGAAGAAGCTTTCTTT.

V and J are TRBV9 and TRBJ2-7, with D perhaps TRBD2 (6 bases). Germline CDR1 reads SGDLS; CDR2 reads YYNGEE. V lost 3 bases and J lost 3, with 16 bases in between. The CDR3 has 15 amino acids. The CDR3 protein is CASSAGLSEIYEQYF. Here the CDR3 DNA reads TGTGCCAGCAGCGCGGGACTTTCAGAAATCTACGAGCAGTACTTC.

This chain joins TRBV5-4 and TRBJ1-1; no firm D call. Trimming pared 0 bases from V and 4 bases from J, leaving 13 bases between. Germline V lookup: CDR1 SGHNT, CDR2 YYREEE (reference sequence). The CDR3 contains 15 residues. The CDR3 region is CASSLGSGVITEAFF. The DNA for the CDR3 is TGTGCCAGCAGCTTGGGTTCCGGGGTTATCACTGAAGCTTTCTTT.

CDR3 loop: CASSQDLGGGNTEAFF. As DNA, the CDR3 is TGCGCCAGCAGCCAAGATCTCGGGGGGGGGAACACTGAAGCTTTCTTT. This chain connects TRBV4-3 to TRBJ1-1; D is perhaps TRBD1 (5 bases). This CDR3 contains 16 residues. Germline V gene lookup returns CDR1 LGHNA and CDR2 YSLEER. The V end lost 0 bases, the J end lost 1 base, and 12 bases lay between the germline ends.

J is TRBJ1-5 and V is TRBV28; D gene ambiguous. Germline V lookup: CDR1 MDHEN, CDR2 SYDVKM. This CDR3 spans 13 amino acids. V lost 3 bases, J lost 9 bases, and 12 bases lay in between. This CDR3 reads CASSLGDRPPQHF. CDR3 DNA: TGTGCCAGCAGTTTGGGCGATAGGCCGCCCCAGCATTTT.

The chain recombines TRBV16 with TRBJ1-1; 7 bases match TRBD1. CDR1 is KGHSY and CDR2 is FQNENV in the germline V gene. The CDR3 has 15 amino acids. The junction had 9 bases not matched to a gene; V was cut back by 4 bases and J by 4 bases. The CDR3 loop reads CASSPITGEGTEAFF. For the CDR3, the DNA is TGTGCCAGCAGCCCCATTACAGGGGAAGGCACTGAAGCTTTCTTT. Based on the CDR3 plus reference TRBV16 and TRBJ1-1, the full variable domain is GEEVAQTPKHLVRGEGQKAKLYCAPIKGHSYVFWYQQVLKNEFKFLISFQNENVFDETGMPKERFSAKCLPNSPCSLEIQATKLEDSAVYFCASSPITGEGTEAFFGQGTRLTVV.

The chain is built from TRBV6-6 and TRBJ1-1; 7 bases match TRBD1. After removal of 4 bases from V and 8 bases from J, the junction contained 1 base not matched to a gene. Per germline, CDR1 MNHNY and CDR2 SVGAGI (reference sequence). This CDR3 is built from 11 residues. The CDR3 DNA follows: TGTGCCAGCAGTTGGGGACAGGAAGCTTTCTTT. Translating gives CASSWGQEAFF.

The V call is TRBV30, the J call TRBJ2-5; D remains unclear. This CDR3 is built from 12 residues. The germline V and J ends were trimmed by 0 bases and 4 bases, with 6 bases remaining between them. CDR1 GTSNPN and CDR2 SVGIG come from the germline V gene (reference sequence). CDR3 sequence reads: CAWSVQRETQYF. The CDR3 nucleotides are TGTGCCTGGAGTGTACAAAGAGAGACCCAGTACTTC.

The CDR3 sequence is CASSEGDNTHSGNTIYF. CDR3 coding DNA: TGCGCCAGCAGCGAAGGGGATAATACCCACTCTGGAAACACCATATATTTT. The chain is built from TRBV5-1 and TRBJ1-3; possibly TRBD1 for D (5 bases). The germline V gene encodes CDR1 SGHRS and CDR2 YFSETQ. V gave up 4 bases and J gave up 0 bases, with 17 bases separating them. CDR3 length: 17 amino acids.

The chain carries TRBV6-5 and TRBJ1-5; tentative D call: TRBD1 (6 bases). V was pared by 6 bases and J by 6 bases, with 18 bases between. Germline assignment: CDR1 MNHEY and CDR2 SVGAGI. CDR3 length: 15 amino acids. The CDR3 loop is CASSPIQGSGQPQHF. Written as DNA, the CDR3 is TGTGCCAGCAGCCCCATACAGGGTTCGGGTCAGCCCCAGCATTTT.

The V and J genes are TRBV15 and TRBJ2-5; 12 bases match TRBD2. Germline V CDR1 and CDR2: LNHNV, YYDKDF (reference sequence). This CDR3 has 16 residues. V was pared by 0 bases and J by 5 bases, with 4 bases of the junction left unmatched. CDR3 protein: CATSRELAGGDETQYF. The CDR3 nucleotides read TGTGCCACCAGCAGAGAACTAGCGGGAGGAGATGAGACCCAGTACTTC.

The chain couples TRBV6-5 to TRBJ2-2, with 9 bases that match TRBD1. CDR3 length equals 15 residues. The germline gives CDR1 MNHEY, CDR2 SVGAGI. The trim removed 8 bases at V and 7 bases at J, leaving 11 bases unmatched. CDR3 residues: CASRLGTGLGGELFF. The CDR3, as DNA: TGTGCCAGCCGCCTCGGGACAGGGCTTGGCGGGGAGCTGTTTTTT.

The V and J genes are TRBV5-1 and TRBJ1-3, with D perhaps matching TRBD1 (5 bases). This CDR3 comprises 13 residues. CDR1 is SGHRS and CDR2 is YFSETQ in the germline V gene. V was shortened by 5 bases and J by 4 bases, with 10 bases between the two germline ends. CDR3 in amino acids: CASRTGVGNTIYF. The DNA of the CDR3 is TGCGCCAGCAGGACGGGGGTCGGAAACACCATATATTTT. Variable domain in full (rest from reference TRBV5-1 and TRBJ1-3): KAGVTQTPRYLIKTRGQQVTLSCSPISGHRSVSWYQQTPGQGLQFLFEYFSETQRNKGNFPGRFSGRQFSNSRSEMNVSTLELGDSALYLCASRTGVGNTIYFGEGSWLTVV.

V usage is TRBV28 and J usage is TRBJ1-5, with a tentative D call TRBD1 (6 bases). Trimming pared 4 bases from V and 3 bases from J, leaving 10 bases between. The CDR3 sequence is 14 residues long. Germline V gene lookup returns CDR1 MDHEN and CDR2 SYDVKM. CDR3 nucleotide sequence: TGTGCCAGCAGTTCAACAGGGCCCAATCAGCCCCAGCATTTT. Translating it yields CASSSTGPNQPQHF.

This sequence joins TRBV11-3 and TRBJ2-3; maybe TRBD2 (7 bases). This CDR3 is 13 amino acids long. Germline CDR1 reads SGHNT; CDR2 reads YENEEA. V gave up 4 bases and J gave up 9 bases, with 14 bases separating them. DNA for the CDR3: TGTGCCAGCAGCTCCGAGGGGGGGGTAACGCAGTATTTT. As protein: CASSSEGGVTQYF.

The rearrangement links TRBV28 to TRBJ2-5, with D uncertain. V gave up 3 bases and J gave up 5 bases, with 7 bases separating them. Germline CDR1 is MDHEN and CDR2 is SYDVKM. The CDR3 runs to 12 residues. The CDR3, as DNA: TGTGCCAGCAGTTTGCAGAGGGAGACCCAGTACTTC. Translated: CASSLQRETQYF.

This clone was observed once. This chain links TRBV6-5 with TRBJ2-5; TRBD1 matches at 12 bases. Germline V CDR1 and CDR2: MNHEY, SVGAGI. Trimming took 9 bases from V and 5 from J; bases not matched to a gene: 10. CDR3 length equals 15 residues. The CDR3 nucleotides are TGTGCCAGTTTATTCGGGACAGGGGGCCGTGAGACCCAGTACTTC. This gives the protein CASLFGTGGRETQYF.

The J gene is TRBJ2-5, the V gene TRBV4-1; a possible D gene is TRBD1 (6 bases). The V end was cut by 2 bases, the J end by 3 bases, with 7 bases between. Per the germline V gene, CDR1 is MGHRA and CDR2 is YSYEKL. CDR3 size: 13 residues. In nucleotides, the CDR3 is TGCGCCAGCAGCCAAAACAGGGAAGAGACCCAGTACTTC. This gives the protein CASSQNREETQYF.

CDR3 in amino acids: CAWSVVAGHGFTEAFF. For the CDR3, the DNA is TGTGCCTGGAGTGTAGTAGCGGGACACGGGTTTACTGAAGCTTTCTTT. The chain has TRBV30 and TRBJ1-1; perhaps TRBD1 as D (6 bases). This CDR3 contains 16 residues. Germline V gene lookup returns CDR1 GTSNPN and CDR2 SVGIG (reference sequence). Trimming cost V 0 bases and J 5 bases, with 19 bases left between them. Full variable domain (remainder filled in from reference TRBV30 and TRBJ1-1): SQTIHQWPATLVQPVGSPLSLECTVEGTSNPNLYWYRQAAGRGLQLLFYSVGIGQISSEVPQNLSASRPQDRQFILSSKKLLLSDSGFYLCAWSVVAGHGFTEAFFGQGTRLTVV.

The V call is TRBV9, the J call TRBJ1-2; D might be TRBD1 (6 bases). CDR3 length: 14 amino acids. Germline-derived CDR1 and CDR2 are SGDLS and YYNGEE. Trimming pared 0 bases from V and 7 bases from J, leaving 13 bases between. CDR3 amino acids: CASSVAAQGSGYTF. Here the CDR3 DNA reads TGTGCCAGCAGCGTAGCAGCACAGGGTAGTGGCTACACCTTC.

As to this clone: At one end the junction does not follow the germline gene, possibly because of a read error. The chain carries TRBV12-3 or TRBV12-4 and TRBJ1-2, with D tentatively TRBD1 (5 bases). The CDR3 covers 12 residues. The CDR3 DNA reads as TGTGCCAGCAGTTTTTATTGGGGCTACCGGACTTTC. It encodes CASSFYWGYRTF.

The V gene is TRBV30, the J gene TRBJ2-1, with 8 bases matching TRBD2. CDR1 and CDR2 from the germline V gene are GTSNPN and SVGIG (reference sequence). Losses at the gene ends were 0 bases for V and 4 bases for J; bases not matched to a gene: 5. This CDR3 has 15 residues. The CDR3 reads CAWSVTSAGYNEQFF. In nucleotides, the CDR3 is TGTGCCTGGAGTGTGACTAGCGCAGGGTACAATGAGCAGTTCTTC.

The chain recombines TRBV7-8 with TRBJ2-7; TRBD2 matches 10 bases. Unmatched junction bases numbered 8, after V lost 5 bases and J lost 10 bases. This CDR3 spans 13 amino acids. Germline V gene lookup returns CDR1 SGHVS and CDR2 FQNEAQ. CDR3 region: CASSQQGLARQYF. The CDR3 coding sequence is TGTGCCAGCAGCCAACAGGGACTAGCGCGTCAGTACTTC.

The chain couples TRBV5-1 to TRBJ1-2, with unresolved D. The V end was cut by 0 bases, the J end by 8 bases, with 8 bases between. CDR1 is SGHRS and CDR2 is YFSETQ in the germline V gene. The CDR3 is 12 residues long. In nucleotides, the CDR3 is TGCGCCAGCAGCTTGGACGGGGAGGGCTACACCTTC. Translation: CASSLDGEGYTF.

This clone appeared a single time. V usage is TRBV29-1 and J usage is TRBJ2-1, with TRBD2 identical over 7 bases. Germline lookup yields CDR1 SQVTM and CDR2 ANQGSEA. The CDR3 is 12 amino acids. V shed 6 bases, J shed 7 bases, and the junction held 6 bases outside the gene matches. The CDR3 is CSVGGSGNEQFF. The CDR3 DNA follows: TGCAGCGTGGGGGGTAGCGGGAATGAGCAGTTCTTC.

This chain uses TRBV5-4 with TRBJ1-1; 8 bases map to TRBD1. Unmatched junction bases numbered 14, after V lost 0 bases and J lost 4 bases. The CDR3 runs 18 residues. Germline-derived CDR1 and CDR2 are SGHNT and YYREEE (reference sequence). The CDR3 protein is CASSLALGQGHFGTEAFF. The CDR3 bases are TGTGCCAGCAGCTTGGCCCTAGGACAGGGACATTTTGGCACTGAAGCTTTCTTT.

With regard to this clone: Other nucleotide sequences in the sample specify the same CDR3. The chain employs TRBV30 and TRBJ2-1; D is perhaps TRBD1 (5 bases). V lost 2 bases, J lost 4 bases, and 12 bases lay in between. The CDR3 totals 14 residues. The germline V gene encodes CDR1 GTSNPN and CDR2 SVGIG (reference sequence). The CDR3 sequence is CAWSRRVGYNEQFF. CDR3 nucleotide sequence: TGTGCCTGGAGTCGCAGGGTAGGGTACAATGAGCAGTTCTTC. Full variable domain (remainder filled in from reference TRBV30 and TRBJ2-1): SQTIHQWPATLVQPVGSPLSLECTVEGTSNPNLYWYRQAAGRGLQLLFYSVGIGQISSEVPQNLSASRPQDRQFILSSKKLLLSDSGFYLCAWSRRVGYNEQFFGPGTRLTVL.

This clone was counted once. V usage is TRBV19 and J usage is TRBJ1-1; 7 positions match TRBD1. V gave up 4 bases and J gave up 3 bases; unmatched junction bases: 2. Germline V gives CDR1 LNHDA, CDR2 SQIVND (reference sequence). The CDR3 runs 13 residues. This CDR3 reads CASSRTGDTEAFF. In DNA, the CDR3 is TGTGCCAGTAGTAGAACAGGGGACACTGAAGCTTTCTTT.